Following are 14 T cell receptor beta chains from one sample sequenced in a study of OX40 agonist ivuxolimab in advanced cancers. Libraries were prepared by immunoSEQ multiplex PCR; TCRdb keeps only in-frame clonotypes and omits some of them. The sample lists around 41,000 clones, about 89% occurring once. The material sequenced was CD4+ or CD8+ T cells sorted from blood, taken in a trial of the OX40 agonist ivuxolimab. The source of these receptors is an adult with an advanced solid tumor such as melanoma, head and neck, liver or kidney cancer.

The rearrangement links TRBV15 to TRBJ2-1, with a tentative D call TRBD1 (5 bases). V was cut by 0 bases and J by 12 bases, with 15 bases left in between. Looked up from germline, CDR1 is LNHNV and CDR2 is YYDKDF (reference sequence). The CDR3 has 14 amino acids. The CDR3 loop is CATSRDPVGRGQFF. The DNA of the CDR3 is TGTGCCACCAGCAGAGATCCTGTGGGTAGGGGGCAGTTCTTC.

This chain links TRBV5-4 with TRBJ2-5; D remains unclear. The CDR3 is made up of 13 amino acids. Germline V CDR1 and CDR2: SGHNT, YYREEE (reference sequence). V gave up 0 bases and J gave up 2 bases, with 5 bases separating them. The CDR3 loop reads CASSLVRQETQYF. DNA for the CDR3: TGTGCCAGCAGCTTGGTGCGGCAAGAGACCCAGTACTTC.

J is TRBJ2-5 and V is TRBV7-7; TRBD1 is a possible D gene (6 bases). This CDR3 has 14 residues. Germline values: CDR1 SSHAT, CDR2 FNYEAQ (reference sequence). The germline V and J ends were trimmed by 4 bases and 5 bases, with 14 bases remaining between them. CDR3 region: CASSSMDSIETQYF. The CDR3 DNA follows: TGTGCCAGCAGCTCTATGGACAGTATCGAGACCCAGTACTTC. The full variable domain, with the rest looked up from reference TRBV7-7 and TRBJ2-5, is GAGVSQSPRYKVTKRGQDVTLRCDPISSHATLYWYQQALGQGPEFLTYFNYEAQPDKSGLPSDRFSAERPEGSISTLTIQRTEQRDSAMYRCASSSMDSIETQYFGPGTRLLVL.

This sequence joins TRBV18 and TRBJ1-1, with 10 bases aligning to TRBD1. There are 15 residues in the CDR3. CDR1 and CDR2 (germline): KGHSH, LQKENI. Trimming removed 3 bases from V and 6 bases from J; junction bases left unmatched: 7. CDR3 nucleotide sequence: TGTGCCAGCTCACCGTCGACAGGGGGCCACGCTGAAGCTTTCTTT. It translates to CASSPSTGGHAEAFF.

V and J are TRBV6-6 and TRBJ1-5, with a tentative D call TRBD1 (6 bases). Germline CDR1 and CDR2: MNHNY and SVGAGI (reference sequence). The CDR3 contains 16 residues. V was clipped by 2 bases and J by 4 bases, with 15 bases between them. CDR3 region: CASSYRAGDGNQPQHF. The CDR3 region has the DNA TGTGCCAGCAGTTACCGGGCAGGGGATGGGAATCAGCCCCAGCATTTT.

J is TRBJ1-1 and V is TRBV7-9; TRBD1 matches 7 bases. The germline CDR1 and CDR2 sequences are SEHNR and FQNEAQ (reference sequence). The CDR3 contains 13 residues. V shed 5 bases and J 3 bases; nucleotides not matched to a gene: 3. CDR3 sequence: CASSLQGDTEAFF. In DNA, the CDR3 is TGTGCCAGCAGCCTTCAGGGGGACACTGAAGCTTTCTTT. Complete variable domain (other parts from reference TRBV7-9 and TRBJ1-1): DTGVSQNPRHKITKRGQNVTFRCDPISEHNRLYWYRQTLGQGPEFLTYFQNEAQLEKSRLLSDRFSAERPKGSFSTLEIQRTEQGDSAMYLCASSLQGDTEAFFGQGTRLTVV.

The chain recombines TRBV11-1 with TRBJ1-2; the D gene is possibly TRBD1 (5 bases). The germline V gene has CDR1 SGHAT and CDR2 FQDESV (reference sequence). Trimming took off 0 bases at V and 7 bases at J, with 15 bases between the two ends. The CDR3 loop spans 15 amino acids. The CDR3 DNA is TGTGCCAGCAGCTTAGCCCCCTCAGGGTCATTTGGCTACACCTTC. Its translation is CASSLAPSGSFGYTF.

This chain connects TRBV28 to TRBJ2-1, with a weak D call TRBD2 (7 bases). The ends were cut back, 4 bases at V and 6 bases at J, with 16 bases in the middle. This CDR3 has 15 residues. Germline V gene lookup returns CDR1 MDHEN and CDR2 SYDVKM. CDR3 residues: CASSSGGPPGNEQFF. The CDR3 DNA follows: TGTGCCAGCAGTTCGGGGGGCCCGCCCGGCAATGAGCAGTTCTTC.

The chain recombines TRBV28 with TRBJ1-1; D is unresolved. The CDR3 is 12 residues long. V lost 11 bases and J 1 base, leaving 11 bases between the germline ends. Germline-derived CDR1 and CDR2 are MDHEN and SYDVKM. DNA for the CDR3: TGTGCCGGCCCCTCGGGGAACACTGAAGCTTTCTTT. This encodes CAGPSGNTEAFF.

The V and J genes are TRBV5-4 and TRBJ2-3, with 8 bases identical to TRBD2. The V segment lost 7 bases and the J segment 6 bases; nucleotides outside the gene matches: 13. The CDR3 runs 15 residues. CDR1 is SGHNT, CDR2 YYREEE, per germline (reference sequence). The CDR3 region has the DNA TGTGCCAGCCGAGACTCGGGGGGGCAATTGGATACGCAGTATTTT. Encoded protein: CASRDSGGQLDTQYF.

Written as DNA, the CDR3 is TGTGCCAGCAGTGAGAGGCTGGCCAAAAACATTCAGTACTTC. Amino acid sequence: CASSERLAKNIQYF. The chain uses TRBV2 and TRBJ2-4, with D hard to call. The CDR3 extends over 14 amino acids. The germline V gene encodes CDR1 SNHLY and CDR2 FYNNEI. With 3 bases removed from V and 1 base from J, the gap between germline ends came to 7 bases.

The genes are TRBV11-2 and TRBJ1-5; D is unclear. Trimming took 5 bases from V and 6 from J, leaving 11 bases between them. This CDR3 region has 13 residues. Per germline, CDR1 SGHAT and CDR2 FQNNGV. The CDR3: CASSLNLGQPQHF. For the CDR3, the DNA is TGTGCCAGCAGCCTCAACCTAGGTCAGCCCCAGCATTTT. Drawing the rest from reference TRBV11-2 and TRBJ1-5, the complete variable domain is EAGVAQSPRYKIIEKRQSVAFWCNPISGHATLYWYQQILGQGPKLLIQFQNNGVVDDSQLPKDRFSAERLKGVDSTLKIQPAKLEDSAVYLCASSLNLGQPQHFGDGTRLSIL.

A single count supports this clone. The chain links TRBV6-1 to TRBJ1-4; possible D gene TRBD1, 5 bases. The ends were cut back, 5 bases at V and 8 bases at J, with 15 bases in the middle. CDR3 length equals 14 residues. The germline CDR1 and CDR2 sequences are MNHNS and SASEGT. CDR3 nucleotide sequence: TGTGCCAGCAGTCCTAATCGGGGGGACGAAAAACTGTTTTTT. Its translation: CASSPNRGDEKLFF.

In DNA form, the CDR3 reads TGCGCCAGCAGCTGGGGACAGGGGAACACCGGGGAGCTGTTTTTT. Encoded protein: CASSWGQGNTGELFF. The chain couples TRBV5-1 to TRBJ2-2; 9 bases are shared with TRBD1. Looked up from germline, CDR1 is SGHRS and CDR2 is YFSETQ. V trimming: 3 bases; J trimming: 1 base; junction bases outside the gene matches: 1. The CDR3 extends over 15 amino acids.